This T cell receptor beta chain originates from a study of shared clonotypes between healthy human individuals. The data were produced by immunoSEQ multiplex PCR, yet TCRdb's version contains in-frame clones alone and is incomplete. Among 470,000 or so clones listed, around 73% were seen once. Only Caucasian adults living in Nashville, Tennessee served as donors. Researchers drew on roughly 84 million PBMCs for genomic DNA from unsorted samples. Input material: PBMCs. This receptor was identified in a woman aged 40 to 50 in good health. Some clones in this sample may be carry-over from other donors' samples.

The chain's CDR3 is CASSLRGAAGGPFNEQFF. The CDR3 DNA reads TGTGCCAGCAGCCTCAGGGGGGCCGCGGGAGGGCCCTTCAATGAGCAGTTCTTC. The rearrangement links TRBV11-2 to TRBJ2-1, with 9 bases matching TRBD2. CDR1 SGHAT and CDR2 FQNNGV come from the germline V gene. Trimming took 5 bases from V and 6 from J; bases not matched to a gene: 17. This CDR3 region has 18 residues.